This T cell receptor beta chain came from a study of T cell repertoires in cytomegalovirus infection. Study overall: Signatures in public TCR beta sequences pointed to both CMV infection and matching HLA type. Study conclusions and caveats: CMV-specific TCR beta clonotypes restricted by HLA-C dominated the ex vivo response.

In its sample, this clonotype was seen many times. Its antigen is currently unknown. The germline V gene encodes CDR1 SGHTA and CDR2 FQGNSA. The CDR3 is 13 residues long. Deletions cut 5 bases from V and 6 bases from J, with 11 bases between. TCRdb recomputed calls from the reads with MiXCR, one row per CDR3 protein. The data show approximately 150,000 distinct CDR3 sequences, under 8.5% seen once. This chain joins TRBV7-2 and TRBJ2-1, with a weak D call TRBD2 (5 bases). The sequence came from a human donor in good health (CMV status not recorded). Some clones in this sample may be carry-over from other donors' samples. Input material: PBMCs. CDR3 sequence (DNA): TGTGCCAGCAGCCAAACTAGAGCCAATGAGCAGTTCTTC. It translates to CASSQTRANEQFF.